This TCR beta chain was sequenced for a study of regulatory T cells in long-lasting Graves disease (dated by TCRdb to the early 2020s). Study-wide context: Persistent Graves' disease was defined as persistently positive TSH receptor autoantibodies together with antithyroid drug treatment for over 5 years. Patients with persistent Graves' disease were compared with patients with newly diagnosed Graves' disease using TCR sequencing and RNA sequencing of peripheral blood. The study was registered as a clinical trial and conducted in China. A total of around 33 samples were covered by TCR sequencing, comprising around 13 persistent and around 20 newly diagnosed Graves' disease patients. Antithyroid drugs had been taken for approximately 9.7 years on average by persistent Graves' disease patients in the clinical cohort.

The table lists this clonotype with many counts. Which antigen it targets is not known. One base away there is no much larger clone; base qualities are not given. The method was multiplex PCR. The instrument given in TCRdb is Illumina HiSeq 4000. TCR beta libraries were built with iRepertoire HTBI primers and Arm-PCR amplification of CDR3 regions. Before sequencing, the PCR products went through gel purification. Turning to the authors' computational methods: Gene usage analysis of CDR3 amino acid clonotypes used the 55 to 80 TRBV and 14 to 15 TRBJ segments found across samples. Filtered high-quality paired reads were merged into contigs using COPE and FqMerger. BLAST was used to align contigs to IMGT TRBV, TRBD and TRBJ reference genes, with CDR3 defined following IMGT. Any clonotype with a frequency above 0.1% was classified as a highly expanded clone. Shannon entropy served as the measure of repertoire diversity, while the Gini coefficient captured V-J evenness. Public clonotypes were defined as clonotypes shared by more than one individual. TCRdb reran the public reads through fastp at Q25 and MiXCR, keeping productive beta chains. CDR3 protein sequences are deduplicated, and each keeps its most common genes and DNA. In this record, the V and J calls reflect TCRdb's handling and not the investigators' own analysis. The sample contains around 450,000 distinct CDR3 sequences, roughly 21% of them found a single time. The ten largest clonotypes hold 6.5% to 9% of the sample.

The germline V gene sets CDR1 to KGHDR and CDR2 to SFDVKD. Trimming removed 3 bases from V and 2 bases from J; the gene matches leave 8 bases unexplained. The CDR3 runs 16 residues from the cysteine to the phenylalanine. Kept here is only the CDR3 DNA, which spans 48 bases and is read in frame from base 1. Taken with the paper, the label for time point translates to: persistent/refractory GD, antithyroid drugs over 5 years with positive TRAb. For both TCR sequencing and RNA sequencing, RNA was extracted from PBMCs using TRIzol. Graves' disease was diagnosed according to American Thyroid Association guidelines. Patients for the study were recruited at an endocrinology department in Xi'an, China. Each patient gave approximately 9 milliliters of peripheral blood, collected in an EDTA anticoagulant tube. Ficoll Paque Plus density gradient separation was used to isolate PBMCs, and no additional T cell sorting was done. An Agilent 2100 Bioanalyzer and agarose gel were used to check RNA quality, and a NanoDrop 2000 was used to measure RNA concentration.

Results the study describes overall, beyond this receptor: Sequencing and analysis were limited to the TCR beta chain. Because the primary lesion, thyroid tissue, could not be accessed, the study looked at peripheral blood alone. Lower TCR Shannon entropy and fewer highly expanded clones were observed in persistent Graves' disease patients than in newly diagnosed patients, which suggested clonal expansion. Preferential use of TRBV28, TRBJ1-2 and TRBJ2-5 was observed in persistent disease, whereas TRBV20-1 and TRBJ2-1 were favored in newly diagnosed disease. Patients with persistent disease shared more public clonotypes (about 2,900) than newly diagnosed patients did (more than 900). As a limitation, the authors acknowledged that the small sample size may reduce accuracy.

The clonotype comes from a female donor with Graves disease. Rearrangement joined TRBV24-1 to TRBJ2-5; 7 central bases correspond to TRBD1. Here the sequenced sample was peripheral blood mononuclear cells (PBMCs), taken when the disease was refractory, from a patient treated with antithyroid drugs. The DNA reads TGTGCCACCAGTGATCCCGATCCGGGACAGCAAGAGACCCAGTACTTC. Translation gives CATSDPDPGQQETQYF.